Each of the 10 T cell receptor beta chains below was sequenced from the same sample in a study of cytomegalovirus exposure and HLA in healthy donors. Use of 60 Vbeta and 13 Jbeta primers characterized the PCR. Using immunoSEQ multiplex PCR, the repertoire was profiled, and TCRdb retains in-frame clones only, with some absent. The data show over 90,000 clones, around 76% seen once. The sequencing input was PBMCs. The receptors stem from a young woman in good health and CMV-seropositive.

The chain employs TRBV6-4 and TRBJ2-1; 11 bases fit TRBD1. This CDR3 is 14 amino acids long. Trimming at V came to 4 bases and at J to 8 bases, leaving 4 bases not matched to a gene. Germline loops: CDR1 MRHNA, CDR2 SNTAGT. The CDR3 region is CASSGTGGPDEQFF. CDR3 bases: TGTGCCAGCAGTGGGACAGGGGGCCCCGATGAGCAGTTCTTC.

This chain uses TRBV19 with TRBJ1-4; D is unclear. V lost 10 bases, J lost 0 bases, and 9 bases lay in between. This CDR3 has 13 residues. CDR1 is LNHDA, CDR2 SQIVND, per germline (reference sequence). CDR3 in amino acids: CATKHATNEKLFF. Here the CDR3 DNA reads TGTGCCACAAAGCATGCAACTAATGAAAAACTGTTTTTT.

The rearrangement links TRBV5-1 to TRBJ1-3; D uncertain. The germline V gene has CDR1 SGHRS and CDR2 YFSETQ. The V end lost 2 bases, the J end lost 0 bases, and 6 bases lay between the germline ends. The CDR3 runs 14 residues. This CDR3 is CASSFAVSGNTIYF. CDR3 sequence (DNA): TGCGCCAGCAGCTTTGCGGTCTCTGGAAACACCATATATTTT.

The chain links TRBV18 to TRBJ1-2; the D gene is possibly TRBD1 (6 bases). Trimming took off 3 bases at V and 4 bases at J, with 18 bases between the two ends. Germline V CDR1 and CDR2: KGHSH, LQKENI. The CDR3 is 16 amino acids. As DNA, the CDR3 is TGTGCCAGCTCACCCTTGGGGGGGGCGTCTACCTATGGCTACACCTTC. Its translation is CASSPLGGASTYGYTF.

This clone was observed a handful of times. This rearrangement joins TRBV27 to TRBJ1-1; the D gene is possibly TRBD1 (6 bases). The CDR3 spans 16 residues. Trimming stripped 8 bases from V and 4 bases from J, with 23 bases between. Germline CDR1 reads MNHEY; CDR2 reads SMNVEV (reference sequence). CDR3 in DNA: TGTGCCAGCGACGACAGGCTTCGAAGGAGTAGCACTGAAGCTTTCTTT. Translation gives CASDDRLRRSSTEAFF.

The rearrangement joins TRBV21-1 to TRBJ2-1; the listed D gene, TRBD2, was not tested against the DNA. TRBV21-1 corresponds to a pseudogene. The CDR3 runs 15 residues. The CDR3 DNA reads as TGTGCCAGCAGCAAAGTCTGGGAGGGCCAGGGGAAGCAGTTCTTC. Protein product: CASSKVWEGQGKQFF.

The rearrangement links TRBV6-5 to TRBJ1-5; no definite D call. The germline V gene has CDR1 MNHEY and CDR2 SVGAGI. V lost 0 bases and J 6 bases, leaving 9 bases between the germline ends. There are 14 residues in the CDR3. This chain's CDR3 is CASSYSQEGQPQHF. CDR3 coding DNA: TGTGCCAGCAGTTACTCGCAGGAGGGTCAGCCCCAGCATTTT.

The chain is built from TRBV4-2 and TRBJ2-6; 7 nucleotides agree with TRBD1. The length of the CDR3 is 18 residues. The V gene end was trimmed by 3 bases and the J gene end by 0 bases; junction bases not matched to a gene: 8. The germline V gene has CDR1 LGHNA and CDR2 YNFKEQ. CDR3 bases: TGTGCCAGCAGCCATCCCCCGGGACAGACCTCTGGGGCCAACGTCCTGACTTTC. Translating gives CASSHPPGQTSGANVLTF.

The CDR3, as DNA: TGTGCCAGCAGCGGCGGGGATAAGAGGGACGCTACCTACGAGCAGTACTTC. Amino acids: CASSGGDKRDATYEQYF. The rearrangement uses TRBV13 and TRBJ2-5, with D possibly being TRBD2 (6 bases). The J call is in doubt because the DNA end fits TRBJ2-7 better. Germline V gene sequence: CDR1 PRHDT, CDR2 FYEKMQ (reference sequence). The CDR3 covers 17 residues.

The DNA of the CDR3 is TGTGCCAGCAGACGGGACAGGGACCATTCACCCCTCCACTTT. Its protein product is CASRRDRDHSPLHF. This chain connects TRBV21-1 to TRBJ1-6; TRBD1, the D gene given by the table, was not confirmed from the DNA. TRBV21-1 is assigned pseudogene status. The CDR3 is made up of 14 amino acids.